This TCR beta chain was retrieved from a study of blood T cell repertoires in COVID-19. In the study overall: The United States, Italy and Spain provided the acute and convalescent COVID-19 samples.

The method was immunoSEQ multiplex PCR; TCRdb's version includes in-frame clones alone and lacks a portion of them. The sample has about 280,000 clones, over 75% seen once. Germline V gene sequence: CDR1 SNHLY, CDR2 FYNNEI. The trim removed 4 bases at V and 5 bases at J, leaving 6 bases unmatched. The CDR3 contains 16 residues. Sequenced material: peripheral blood. The chain employs TRBV2 and TRBJ2-2, with TRBD2 identical over 11 bases. The receptor was isolated from a human donor in a cohort sampled during active COVID-19. For the CDR3, the DNA is TGTGCCAGCAGTGGGCTAGCGGGAGGTCTAACCGGGGAGCTGTTTTTT. Translating it yields CASSGLAGGLTGELFF.